Each of the 18 T cell receptor delta chains below was sequenced from the same sample in a study of gamma-delta T cells after stem cell transplantation. TCRdb redid the clone calls on the RT-PCR reads with CATT. The table has roughly 2,000 delta-chain clones, roughly a quarter seen once. The sequenced material came from gamma-delta T cells. The receptors were sampled from a human donor. It is not recorded whose cells these are; they may come from a transplant donor.

Comment on this clone: This sequence is one base from a far larger clone and is likely a read error. Other DNA sequences in this sample translate to the same CDR3. V is TRDV2 and J is TRDJ1, with D tentatively TRDD3 (6 bases). Germline lookup yields CDR1 GEAIGNYY and CDR2 EKD. The V end lost 1 base, the J end lost 3 bases, and 17 bases lay between the germline ends. This CDR3 comprises 16 residues. This CDR3 is CACDTLSGIESDKLIF. For the CDR3, the DNA is TGTGCCTGTGACACTTTATCAGGGATAGAGTCCGATAAACTCATCTTT.

With respect to this clone: A far bigger clonotype differs at one base, so this is likely a read error. The rearrangement links TRDV2 to TRDJ1, with D uncertain. The CDR3 contains 14 residues. Per the germline V gene, CDR1 is GEAIGNYY and CDR2 is EKD. The CDR3 is CACGTVGYTDKLIF. CDR3 DNA: TGTGCCTGTGGCACCGTTGGGTACACCGATAAACTCATCTTT.

This clone was seen more than once but under ten times. This is likely an artifact of a read error, given a far larger clone one base away. The sample contains more than one DNA sequence encoding this CDR3. The CDR3 here is CACDTVSIRGIRLTDKLIF. The DNA for the CDR3 is TGTGCCTGCGACACCGTATCAATCCGGGGGATACGCTTGACCGATAAACTCATCTTT. The chain combines TRDV2 with TRDJ1; the match to TRDD3 covers 10 bases. There are 19 residues in the CDR3. The V gene's germline CDR1 is GEAIGNYY and CDR2 EKD.

Worth noting for this clone: This likely reflects a read error, since a far larger clone is one base away. The J gene is TRDJ1, the V gene TRDV1; 9 bases align to TRDD3. Germline V CDR1 and CDR2: TSWWSYY, QGS. With V trimmed by 3 bases and J by 0 bases, 29 bases remained unmatched. The CDR3 spans 24 residues. CDR3: CALGDFPTNIPTLGEIRYTDKLIF. The CDR3 DNA is TGTGCTCTTGGGGACTTTCCTACGAACATACCTACACTGGGGGAGATCAGGTACACCGATAAACTCATCTTT.

This clone was detected a few times. This clone may be a read error of a much larger clone one base away. The chain carries TRDV2 and TRDJ1; the match to TRDD3 covers 8 bases. The CDR3 covers 19 residues. Germline V gives CDR1 GEAIGNYY, CDR2 EKD. The CDR3 reads CACDTVPTGGPKRADKPIF. The CDR3 DNA sequence: TGTGCCTGTGACACCGTGCCTACTGGGGGTCCTAAGAGGGCCGATAAACCCATCTTT.

This clone was found a few times. This likely stems from a read error, as it lies one base from a far larger clone. The same CDR3 can be traced to other DNA sequences in this sample. The chain links TRDV2 to TRDJ1, with 8 bases lining up with TRDD3. J lost 3 bases, V lost 6 bases, and 17 bases had no gene match. This CDR3 has 17 amino acids. Germline V lookup: CDR1 GEAIGNYY, CDR2 EKD. The CDR3 coding sequence is TGTGCCTGTCTGAGACTGGGGGGATCGAGCGGGTCCGATAAACTCATCTTT. It yields the protein CACLRLGGSSGSDKLIF.

This clone is labeled as medium-sized. The rearrangement uses TRDV2 and TRDJ1; D tentatively reads TRDD2 or TRDD3 (5 bases each). CDR1 and CDR2 from the germline V gene are GEAIGNYY and EKD. The length of the CDR3 is 18 residues. Trimming pared 0 bases from V and 0 bases from J, leaving 19 bases between. The CDR3 region is CACDTVPTGALYTDKLIF. CDR3 nucleotides: TGTGCCTGTGACACCGTCCCTACGGGGGCTCTTTACACCGATAAACTCATCTTT.

In this sample, this clone turned up a few times. With only one base between it and a far larger clone, this is likely a read error. The chain couples TRDV1 to TRDJ1; TRDD3 matches 8 bases. Germline trimming cut 10 bases from V and 0 bases from J; bases unmatched to any gene: 22. The CDR3 sequence is 19 residues long. Germline CDR1 TSWWSYY, CDR2 QGS. CDR3 DNA sequence: TGTGCTCCTGCGCCGTGTACTGGGGATACCCCCCTGTACACCGATAAACTCATCTTT. This codes for CAPAPCTGDTPLYTDKLIF.

This clone was seen a few times. Since a far larger clone is one base different, this is likely a read error. This specimen includes other DNA sequences encoding the same CDR3. The chain joins TRDV2 to TRDJ1; D might be TRDD3 (5 bases). Between the trimmed V and J ends, which lost 1 base and 0 bases, there was a span of 20 bases. Per germline, CDR1 GEAIGNYY and CDR2 EKD. The CDR3 is 18 amino acids. CDR3 sequence: CACDTLGDTLEYTDKLIF. In nucleotides, the CDR3 is TGTGCCTGTGACACTCTGGGAGATACTTTAGAGTACACCGATAAACTCATCTTT.

This chain joins TRDV2 and TRDJ1; 10 nucleotides agree with TRDD3. The CDR3 length is 16 residues. Germline V gene sequence: CDR1 GEAIGNYY, CDR2 EKD. The trim removed 3 bases at V and 8 bases at J, leaving 14 bases unmatched. CDR3 residues: CACDVLGDPLSGKLIF. CDR3 coding DNA: TGTGCCTGTGACGTACTGGGGGATCCCCTTAGTGGGAAACTCATCTTT.

In its sample, this clone ranks as medium-sized. A much larger clonotype is one base distant, so this may be a read error. V usage is TRDV2 and J usage is TRDJ1; D is unresolved. Germline CDR1 and CDR2: GEAIGNYY and EKD. The CDR3 spans 15 residues. The CDR3 bases are TGTGCCTGTGAACCACTAGGACGCTACACCGATAAACCCATCTTT. It specifies CACEPLGRYTDKPIF.

V is TRDV2 and J is TRDJ3; 13 positions match TRDD3. V was pared by 0 bases and J by 1 base, with 11 bases of the junction left unmatched. Germline assignment: CDR1 GEAIGNYY and CDR2 EKD. This CDR3 has 22 amino acids. The chain's CDR3 is CACDTGGLGDTLGSWDTRQMFF. The CDR3 DNA reads TGTGCCTGTGACACCGGGGGACTGGGGGATACGCTAGGGTCCTGGGACACCCGACAGATGTTTTTC.

Only one count was recorded for this clone. A clone one base away is much larger, so this may be a read error. Other nucleotide sequences from this sample produce the same CDR3. The chain employs TRDV2 and TRDJ1; TRDD3 matches 9 bases. The CDR3 has 16 amino acids. V was pared by 7 bases and J by 2 bases, with 13 bases of the junction left unmatched. The germline V gene has CDR1 GEAIGNYY and CDR2 EKD. The DNA for the CDR3 is TGTGCCTGCGACCTACTGGGGATACGACGGACCGATAAACTCATCTTT. Protein product: CACDLLGIRRTDKLIF.

This clone qualifies as large. Other DNA sequences in the same sample also yield this CDR3. CDR3 sequence (DNA): TGTGCCTGTGACACGCTAGGGCTGGAGGACACCGATAAACTCATCTTT. Translating gives CACDTLGLEDTDKLIF. The V gene is TRDV2, the J gene TRDJ1; D gene ambiguous. This CDR3 comprises 16 residues. The V end lost 1 base, the J end lost 0 bases, and 14 bases lay between the germline ends. Germline V gives CDR1 GEAIGNYY, CDR2 EKD.

This clone was counted between two and nine times. A read error likely explains this, since a far larger clone differs by one base. This sample includes further DNA sequences coding for the same CDR3. The rearrangement uses TRDV2 and TRDJ1, with TRDD3 matching over 8 bases. CDR1 is GEAIGNYY and CDR2 is EKD in the germline V gene. The V gene end was trimmed by 7 bases and the J gene end by 3 bases; junction bases not matched to a gene: 18. The length of the CDR3 is 17 residues. The CDR3 nucleotides read TGTGCCTGCCTGAGACTGGGGGGATCGAGTGGGTCCGATAAACTCATCTTT. This translates into CACLRLGGSSGSDKLIF.

This clone counts as large. The chain recombines TRDV2 with TRDJ1; TRDD3 aligns across 8 bases. The germline CDR1 and CDR2 sequences are GEAIGNYY and EKD. Trimming at V came to 3 bases and at J to 0 bases, leaving 5 bases not matched to a gene. CDR3 size: 15 residues. CDR3 DNA sequence: TGTGCCTGTGACTTACTGGGGGGTAACACCGATAAACTCATCTTT. Its translation is CACDLLGGNTDKLIF.

This clone is medium-sized. The chain couples TRDV2 to TRDJ2; 7 positions agree with TRDD3. Trimming at V came to 2 bases and at J to 4 bases, leaving 6 bases not matched to a gene. This CDR3 has 15 amino acids. CDR1 is GEAIGNYY, CDR2 EKD, per germline. CDR3 nucleotide sequence: TGTGCCTGTGACAGCTGGGGGTCCCAGACAGCACAACTCTTCTTT. As protein: CACDSWGSQTAQLFF.

Sample share makes this clone medium-sized. The sample has other DNA sequences that encode this CDR3 too. This sequence joins TRDV2 and TRDJ1; unclear D gene. This CDR3 contains 14 residues. V was trimmed by 0 bases and J by 0 bases, leaving 7 bases between them. The germline V gene has CDR1 GEAIGNYY and CDR2 EKD. CDR3 bases: TGTGCCTGTGACACCCTGGAGAACACCGATAAACTCATCTTT. This sequence encodes CACDTLENTDKLIF.